The 8 T cell receptor beta chains below were found in one sample sequenced in a study of shared clonotypes between healthy human individuals. Generated by immunoSEQ multiplex PCR, the TCRdb table keeps only in-frame clones and is missing some. The sample lists fewer than 3 million clones, less than 95% occurring once. The sample comprised naive CD4+ T cells from PBMCs. Subset specified: CD45RA+ positively selected. All receptors come from a man aged 18 to 29 in good health. Some clones in this sample may be carry-over from other donors' samples.

The J gene is TRBJ1-2, the V gene TRBV18, with unresolved D. The CDR3 extends over 13 amino acids. Germline-derived CDR1 and CDR2 are KGHSH and LQKENI. V was clipped by 6 bases and J by 6 bases, with 14 bases between them. The CDR3 loop is CASSSAPYNGYTF. The CDR3, as DNA: TGTGCCAGCTCCTCCGCCCCCTATAATGGCTACACCTTC.

The table lists this clone with a few counts. This sequence joins TRBV14 and TRBJ2-2; D unresolved. Trimming pared 2 bases from V and 1 base from J, leaving 8 bases between. CDR3 length: 15 residues. Germline CDR1 SGHDN, CDR2 FVKESK. CDR3 DNA: TGTGCCAGCAGCCAACGGACGGTGAACACCGGGGAGCTGTTTTTT. As protein: CASSQRTVNTGELFF.

The chain recombines TRBV25-1 with TRBJ1-6; D might be TRBD1 (6 bases). The length of the CDR3 is 15 residues. Between the trimmed V and J ends, which lost 6 bases and 5 bases, there was a span of 14 bases. The germline V gene has CDR1 MGHDK and CDR2 SYGVNS. CDR3 DNA: TGTGCCAGCAGGGACCCGGGACACAATAATTCACCCCTCCACTTT. Amino acid sequence: CASRDPGHNNSPLHF. Full variable domain (outside the CDR3, taken from reference TRBV25-1 and TRBJ1-6): EADIYQTPRYLVIGTGKKITLECSQTMGHDKMYWYQQDPGMELHLIHYSYGVNSTEKGDLSSESTVSRIRTEHFPLTLESARPSHTSQYLCASRDPGHNNSPLHFGNGTRLTVT.

This sequence joins TRBV5-6 and TRBJ2-3, with TRBD2 matching over 8 bases. From germline, CDR1 is SGHDT and CDR2 YYEEEE. The CDR3 runs 17 residues. V gave up 0 bases and J gave up 3 bases; unmatched junction bases: 9. The CDR3 region is CASSLVPSGRGTDTQYF. The CDR3, as DNA: TGTGCCAGCAGCTTGGTCCCTAGCGGGCGGGGGACAGATACGCAGTATTTT.

J is TRBJ2-7 and V is TRBV5-1; 8 bases agree with TRBD1. The trim removed 4 bases at V and 2 bases at J, leaving 5 bases unmatched. The length of the CDR3 is 14 residues. Germline V CDR1 and CDR2: SGHRS, YFSETQ. CDR3 region: CASSIMTGAYEQYF. The CDR3 DNA sequence: TGCGCCAGCAGCATAATGACAGGGGCCTACGAGCAGTACTTC.

The chain employs TRBV15 and TRBJ2-2, with D possibly TRBD1 on 5 matching bases. V was trimmed by 1 base and J by 4 bases, leaving 10 bases between them. The CDR3 extends over 15 amino acids. Looked up from germline, CDR1 is LNHNV and CDR2 is YYDKDF (reference sequence). The CDR3 bases are TGTGCCACCAGCAGAGGAGGTGGGGCCACCGGGGAGCTGTTTTTT. Amino acids: CATSRGGGATGELFF.

The CDR3 spells CASSLAGGGLNTEAFF. CDR3 DNA sequence: TGCGCCAGCAGCTTGGCGGGCGGGGGGCTAAACACTGAAGCTTTCTTT. This chain joins TRBV5-1 and TRBJ1-1, with D maybe TRBD1 (6 bases). V shed 0 bases and J shed 2 bases, with 14 bases lying between them. Germline loops: CDR1 SGHRS, CDR2 YFSETQ. This CDR3 contains 16 residues.

The J gene is TRBJ2-7, the V gene TRBV30; D possibly corresponds to TRBD1 (7 bases). This CDR3 is built from 15 residues. V was cut by 1 base and J by 5 bases, with 18 bases left in between. Germline CDR1 GTSNPN, CDR2 SVGIG (reference sequence). In DNA form, the CDR3 reads TGTGCCTGGAGTGAATCGGTCGTCAGGGGGGACGAGCAGTACTTC. Translating it yields CAWSESVVRGDEQYF.